This is a list of T cell receptor beta chains from one sample in a study of blood T cell repertoires in COVID-19. Produced via immunoSEQ multiplex PCR; TCRdb's table is partial and in-frame only. The table lists about 300,000 clones, about nine tenths of them singletons. Sequenced input: PBMCs or T cells enriched from blood (not recorded which). The receptors were gathered from a man younger than 40 who had recovered from COVID-19. Both conserved end residues are part of each CDR3.

TRBV28 CASSFMARNFPLHF
TRBV6-5 CASKVGGDNQPQHF
TRBV13 CASSARGSGTHNEQFF
TRBV28 CASTSDWGSYNEQFF
TRBV6-5 CASDYRGLWQPQHF
TRBV5-1 CASSFWGDTEAFF
TRBV27 CASSKGLAINYSYNEQFF
TRBV24-1 CATRGTSGNNEQFF
TRBV28 CASLGSRGRMNTEAFF
TRBV6-1 CASSEILEAEQFF
TRBV5-4 CASSLGGLAMWNEQFF
TRBV4-1 CASSRRGNQPQHF
TRBV19 CASGQGARGYTF
TRBV6-5 CASSYAPGGFYGYTF
TRBV30 CAWSGRGASGLAFF
TRBV5-1 CASSLLANTGELFF
TRBV6-5 CASTYGTANTEAFF
TRBV11-3 CASSSRGQGTLNTEAFF
TRBV5-6 CASSLVPGGRRPYEQYF
TRBV5-1 CASSSEVAGVTIGEQFF
TRBV28 CASSPLQRGAYEQYF
TRBV19 CASSIAASGRAVAETQYF
TRBV30 CASDRPGEQYF
TRBV11-3 CASSFGGGVKNYGYTF
TRBV30 CAWSVVALARNEQFF
TRBV7-9 CASSDQAGTTEAFF
TRBV7-9 CASSLTGTGSDTEAFF
TRBV11-2 CASSLVGTTVTTEAFF
TRBV24-1 CATSDSSVQGAFF
TRBV7-2 CASSRTSGTTDTQYF
TRBV6-1 CASSERQYEQYF
TRBV6-2/TRBV6-3 CASSYGLAVSYEQYF
TRBV11-2 CASSLGALAGVETQYF
TRBV24-1 CATSDLDGTSTDTQYF
TRBV14 CASSRGGRGTEKLFF
TRBV29-1 CSVEEAGRRFF
TRBV2 CASSEEALAGVSNEQFF
TRBV6-1 CASSELSGTSGRDEQYF
TRBV14 CASSPRVGAPQHF
TRBV7-9 CASSLVDLLSGNTIYF
TRBV10-2 CASSDDTLGDQPQHF
TRBV28 CASSSGTMNTEAFF
TRBV11-3 CASSGVSGRVSSYEQYF
TRBV7-9 CASSLNPPSLTGLNTIYF
TRBV4-1 CASSRSHPGQGEGTEAFF
TRBV3-1/TRBV3-2 CASSNRVVETEAFF
TRBV5-1 CASSSGGGSYEQYF
TRBV2 CASSEAGGEETQYF
TRBV28 CATEGAARYGYTF
TRBV5-1 CASSLGGVGGEQYF
TRBV27 CASSSQLGWADTQYF
TRBV5-4 CASSLRDSLMNTEAFF
TRBV30 CAWTGGFNQPQHF
TRBV7-2 CASSHEFSGNTIYF